This TCR beta chain is from a study of blood T cell repertoires in COVID-19. Sequencing used immunoSEQ multiplex PCR; TCRdb keeps in-frame clones, though not all of them. The data show a few hundred thousand clones, 65% to 90% seen once. This TCR was sampled from a woman aged 40 to 50 with acute COVID-19. The sequenced material came from PBMCs or T cells enriched from blood (not recorded which).

The CDR3 is CASCYTGMGTDTQYF. For the CDR3, the DNA is TGCGCCAGCTGCTACACAGGGATGGGCACAGATACGCAGTATTTT. The chain combines TRBV4-1 with TRBJ2-3, with TRBD1 as a possible D gene (6 bases). The CDR3 loop spans 15 amino acids. V was cut by 8 bases and J by 1 base, with 16 bases left in between. Per germline, CDR1 MGHRA and CDR2 YSYEKL.